These 24 T cell receptor beta chains were all obtained from the same sample, sequenced in a study of T-cell memory formation after mild COVID-19. Each CDR3 protein gets one entry after TCRdb re-called the 5' RACE reads with MiXCR. The sample consists of roughly 310,000 distinct CDR3 sequences, roughly 15% of them appearing once. Sequencing was done on a sample of PBMCs or a T cell subset sorted from them (not recorded which). These receptor sequences come from a man between 18 and 29 years old who had mild COVID-19 (a few samples of this study predate the infection). Cell type and time point are not known.

The CDR3 reads CATTPGTEAFF. Here the CDR3 DNA reads TGTGCCACCACACCGGGCACTGAAGCTTTCTTT. The chain has TRBV6-6 and TRBJ1-1; D is ambiguous. CDR1 is MNHNY and CDR2 is SVGAGI in the germline V gene (reference sequence). The V and J ends lost 10 bases and 4 bases respectively, with 10 bases between them. The CDR3 covers 11 residues.

This clonotype appeared a few times. This rearrangement joins TRBV3-1 to TRBJ2-5, with D uncertain. Trimming cost V 1 base and J 7 bases, with 10 bases left between them. The germline gives CDR1 LGHDT, CDR2 YNNKEL (reference sequence). The CDR3 is 13 amino acids. CDR3 protein: CASSQVLSGTQYF. The CDR3 DNA reads TGTGCCAGCAGCCAAGTATTATCTGGGACCCAGTACTTC.

The chain couples TRBV4-2 to TRBJ1-5; TRBD1 might be the D (6 bases). Trimming shortened V by 0 bases and J by 5 bases, and 17 bases separated the two germline ends. Germline CDR1 LGHNA, CDR2 YNFKEQ. The CDR3 is 17 residues long. The CDR3 sequence is CASSQDIRGHTDQPQHF. The CDR3 nucleotides are TGTGCCAGCAGCCAAGATATTAGGGGACATACCGATCAGCCCCAGCATTTT.

This clonotype showed up just a few times. This chain connects TRBV20-1 to TRBJ2-3; 14 nucleotides line up with TRBD2. The germline gives CDR1 DFQATT, CDR2 SNEGSKA (reference sequence). The CDR3 length is 15 residues. The CDR3: CSMRLAGGGTDTQYF. The CDR3 coding sequence is TGCAGCATGAGACTAGCGGGGGGGGGCACAGATACGCAGTATTTT.

This clonotype was recorded at least ten times. J is TRBJ2-1 and V is TRBV6-2 or TRBV6-3, with 11 bases fitting TRBD1. This CDR3 spans 15 amino acids. From germline, CDR1 is MNHEY and CDR2 SVGEGT. V lost 4 bases, J lost 7 bases, and 6 bases stayed unmatched. The CDR3 sequence is CASSSRGTGGNEQFF. In nucleotides, the CDR3 is TGTGCCAGCAGTTCACGTGGGACAGGGGGAAATGAGCAGTTCTTC.

The chain couples TRBV7-2 to TRBJ2-2, with 8 bases matching TRBD1. Germline trimming cut 3 bases from V and 5 bases from J; bases unmatched to any gene: 5. Germline V gives CDR1 SGHTA, CDR2 FQGNSA. The CDR3 is 15 residues long. Here the CDR3 DNA reads TGTGCCAGCAGCTTGGACAGGGCCGAGACCGGGGAGCTGTTTTTT. It translates to CASSLDRAETGELFF.

This clonotype has only a few counts. This chain joins TRBV7-8 and TRBJ2-5; the D gene could be TRBD1 or TRBD2 (5 bases each). The CDR3 has 19 residues. Germline CDR1 and CDR2: SGHVS and FQNEAQ. Between the trimmed V and J ends, which lost 5 bases and 5 bases, there was a span of 30 bases. CDR3 residues: CASSPTALRREIVSETQYF. CDR3 bases: TGTGCCAGCAGCCCCACCGCCCTGCGCAGGGAGATTGTTTCGGAGACCCAGTACTTC.

The chain recombines TRBV10-3 with TRBJ2-1; TRBD1 aligns across 9 bases. The germline V gene encodes CDR1 ENHRY and CDR2 SYGVKD. Trimming took 0 bases from V and 4 from J; bases not matched to a gene: 7. CDR3 length: 17 residues. The DNA for the CDR3 is TGTGCCATCAGTGAGTCGACGGGACAGGGAAAATACAATGAGCAGTTCTTC. It specifies CAISESTGQGKYNEQFF.

In its sample, this clonotype was seen many times. The gene calls are TRBV5-1 and TRBJ1-3; D gene unclear. Trimming stripped 0 bases from V and 0 bases from J, with 7 bases between. CDR3 length: 15 amino acids. CDR1 and CDR2 from the germline V gene are SGHRS and YFSETQ. The CDR3 coding sequence is TGCGCCAGCAGCTTGGAACAGAGCTCTGGAAACACCATATATTTT. Amino acid sequence: CASSLEQSSGNTIYF.

In this sample, this clonotype turned up once. DNA of the CDR3: TGTGCCAGCAGCTCGGCCCGGGACTATGGAAACACCATATATTTT. Translation gives CASSSARDYGNTIYF. The V and J genes are TRBV5-8 and TRBJ1-3; perhaps TRBD1 as D (5 bases). V was cut by 3 bases and J by 3 bases, with 13 bases left in between. The V gene's germline CDR1 is SGHTS and CDR2 YDEGEE. The CDR3 is made up of 15 amino acids.

The J gene is TRBJ1-4, the V gene TRBV7-2; tentative D call: TRBD1 (6 bases). CDR1 SGHTA and CDR2 FQGNSA come from the germline V gene. V dropped 3 bases and J dropped 7 bases, with 15 bases sitting between them. The length of the CDR3 is 15 residues. The CDR3 DNA sequence: TGTGCCAGCAGCTTCGGGGGCCAGGGGAGTGAAAAACTGTTTTTT. It codes for CASSFGGQGSEKLFF.

The genes are TRBV7-9 and TRBJ2-1; D possibly corresponds to TRBD1 (5 bases). Trimming left V 5 bases short and J 1 base short, with 12 bases between. CDR1 and CDR2 (germline): SEHNR, FQNEAQ (reference sequence). The CDR3 is made up of 15 amino acids. The CDR3 here is CASSHTGVSYNEQFF. Here the CDR3 DNA reads TGTGCCAGCAGCCATACAGGCGTTTCCTACAATGAGCAGTTCTTC.

This clonotype was counted a few times. The chain links TRBV4-1 to TRBJ2-1; 10 nucleotides align to TRBD2. This CDR3 is built from 16 residues. V lost 6 bases to trimming and J lost 5 bases; unmatched junction nucleotides: 10. Germline V gene data show CDR1 as MGHRA and CDR2 as YSYEKL. The CDR3 loop is CASSPRWLAGDNEQFF. The CDR3 DNA sequence: TGCGCCAGCAGTCCAAGATGGCTAGCGGGGGACAATGAGCAGTTCTTC.

The chain carries TRBV7-2 and TRBJ2-3, with D possibly being TRBD2 (5 bases). The CDR3 loop spans 15 amino acids. V was clipped by 3 bases and J by 2 bases, with 12 bases between them. Germline V gene data show CDR1 as SGHTA and CDR2 as FQGNSA. CDR3 in DNA: TGTGCCAGCAGCTTCTTGAGGGATTTCACAGATACGCAGTATTTT. Protein: CASSFLRDFTDTQYF.

The chain has TRBV7-9 and TRBJ1-3; D unclear. V lost 2 bases and J lost 0, with 14 bases in between. This CDR3 contains 17 residues. Per the germline V gene, CDR1 is SEHNR and CDR2 is FQNEAQ (reference sequence). CDR3 nucleotide sequence: TGTGCCAGCAGCTTACATTTGGGCCTAAGCTCTGGAAACACCATATATTTT. It yields the protein CASSLHLGLSSGNTIYF.

This chain uses TRBV19 with TRBJ2-3; D may be TRBD1 (5 bases). The CDR3 length is 14 residues. Trimming left V 6 bases short and J 2 bases short, with 12 bases between. Germline V lookup: CDR1 LNHDA, CDR2 SQIVND (reference sequence). The CDR3 is CASRDTSNTDTQYF. The CDR3 nucleotides are TGTGCCAGTAGGGACACATCTAACACAGATACGCAGTATTTT.

Only a few counts were recorded for this clonotype. The chain carries TRBV2 and TRBJ1-1; perhaps TRBD1 as D (5 bases). Germline values: CDR1 SNHLY, CDR2 FYNNEI. The CDR3 loop spans 11 amino acids. Trimming left V 8 bases short and J 11 bases short, with 15 bases between. The CDR3 bases are TGTGCCAGCTCTGGAGGGGTGGGGGCTTTCTTT. Its translation is CASSGGVGAFF. Looking up the rest from reference TRBV2 and TRBJ1-1 gives the full variable domain: EPEVTQTPSHQVTQMGQEVILRCVPISNHLYFYWYRQILGQKVEFLVSFYNNEISEKSEIFDDQFSVERPDGSNFTLKIRSTKLEDSAMYFCASSGGVGAFFGQGTRLTVV.

V gene TRBV28 combines with J gene TRBJ2-3; 8 bases are shared with TRBD1. Germline CDR1 MDHEN, CDR2 SYDVKM. V dropped 4 bases and J dropped 3; count of bases not matched to a gene: 9. This CDR3 region has 16 residues. CDR3 in DNA: TGTGCCAGCAGTTCCCCGACAGGGGCGAGGACAGATACGCAGTATTTT. Translation: CASSSPTGARTDTQYF.

The chain joins TRBV18 to TRBJ1-6; D not certain. Germline V gene lookup returns CDR1 KGHSH and CDR2 LQKENI. V was trimmed by 2 bases and J by 4 bases, leaving 9 bases between them. This CDR3 region has 15 residues. The CDR3 DNA reads as TGTGCCAGCTCACCATTGACTGGTTATAATTCACCCCTCCACTTT. This encodes CASSPLTGYNSPLHF.

V usage is TRBV6-4 and J usage is TRBJ1-5; tentative D call: TRBD1 (5 bases). Trimming removed 2 bases at V and 5 bases at J, with 7 bases between. CDR1 MRHNA and CDR2 SNTAGT come from the germline V gene. The CDR3 has 13 residues. As DNA, the CDR3 is TGTGCCAGCAGTGACACGGGGGATCAGCCCCAGCATTTT. This gives the protein CASSDTGDQPQHF.

This clonotype occurred a few times. The V call is TRBV20-1, the J call TRBJ2-7; 10 positions match TRBD1. The CDR3 extends over 14 amino acids. V lost 2 bases, J lost 3 bases, and 4 bases stayed unmatched. Germline-derived CDR1 and CDR2 are DFQATT and SNEGSKA (reference sequence). CDR3 loop: CSARRQGAFYEQYV. The CDR3 DNA reads as TGCAGTGCTAGAAGACAGGGGGCATTCTACGAGCAGTACGTC.

This chain links TRBV6-5 with TRBJ2-7, with 8 bases fitting TRBD2. This CDR3 is 11 amino acids long. The V and J ends lost 11 bases and 6 bases, in that order; junction bases with no gene match: 6. The germline gives CDR1 MNHEY, CDR2 SVGAGI. CDR3 DNA: TGTGCCCCAGCGGGGGTCGGCGAGCAGTACTTC. The encoded protein is CAPAGVGEQYF.

The DNA of the CDR3 is TGTGCCAGCTCAGTCCCGGGGCCTTCCTCAAACACCGGGGAGCTGTTTTTT. Its protein product is CASSVPGPSSNTGELFF. V usage is TRBV18 and J usage is TRBJ2-2; D may match TRBD1 or TRBD2 (5 bases each). V was cut by 5 bases and J by 2 bases, with 18 bases left in between. Germline V gene lookup returns CDR1 KGHSH and CDR2 LQKENI. This CDR3 spans 17 amino acids.

This sequence joins TRBV5-1 and TRBJ2-3; D is uncertain. The CDR3 spans 18 residues. V lost 0 bases to trimming and J lost 0 bases, with 17 bases between them. CDR1 and CDR2 (germline): SGHRS, YFSETQ. For the CDR3, the DNA is TGCGCCAGCAGCTTGGCCAGAATGGCGGCTGCTAGCACAGATACGCAGTATTTT. It yields the protein CASSLARMAAASTDTQYF.